This T cell receptor (beta chain) originates from a study of T cells after yellow fever vaccination. Study-level background: Where fractions had low cell numbers, libraries were prepared from them with the SMART-Seq v4 Ultra Low Input RNA kit.

Each CDR3 protein gets one entry after TCRdb re-called the 5' RACE reads with MiXCR. The table has about 170,000 distinct CDR3 sequences, approximately 11% seen once. The ends were cut back, 0 bases at V and 5 bases at J, with 14 bases in the middle. Germline CDR1 MNHEY, CDR2 SMNVEV (reference sequence). This CDR3 region has 15 residues. The study's findings and limits: Abundant clonotypes (contaminants from the bulk population) could be present in FACS-sorted repertoires. The secondary response peaked faster, at day 5 versus 15, but was weaker.

In its sample, this clonotype was seen a few times. As yet, its antigen is unknown. V usage is TRBV27 and J usage is TRBJ2-7; D is unclear. The clonotype was recovered from a man between 18 and 35 years old who received the YFV17D yellow fever vaccine. The input for sequencing was CD8+ T cells sorted from PBMCs, taken 15 days after the yellow fever booster vaccination. CDR3 in amino acids: CASSLSIRRSHEQYF. CDR3 DNA: TGTGCCAGCAGTTTATCGATCCGCAGGTCCCACGAGCAGTACTTC.